The T cell receptor (beta chain) under discussion was sequenced for a study of Graves' ophthalmopathy and Graves' hyperthyroidism. CDR3 regions of TCR beta were amplified from RNA transcripts. Following a first-round RT-PCR that used HTBI primers, a second-round multiplex PCR was carried out. MiXCR, run by TCRdb on the multiplex PCR reads, gives a single entry per CDR3 protein. Of a few hundred thousand distinct CDR3 sequences listed, about 18% are singletons. Unmatched junction bases numbered 8, after V lost 0 bases and J lost 5 bases. Looked up from germline, CDR1 is SGHTA and CDR2 is FQGNSA. The CDR3 contains 16 residues. This clonotype was detected a few times.

The sequence was obtained from an adult woman with stable Graves' hyperthyroidism. Material for sequencing was peripheral blood. The rearrangement uses TRBV7-2 and TRBJ2-5, with TRBD2 matching 8 bases. The CDR3 DNA follows: TGTGCCAGCAGCTTAGCGTGGGCGGGAGGAAAGGAGACCCAGTACTTC. It yields the protein CASSLAWAGGKETQYF.